The rows below give T cell receptor beta chains drawn from one sample of a study of early T cells in non-severe SARS-CoV-2 infection. A single record per CDR3 protein comes from TCRdb applying MiXCR to the 5' RACE reads. Seen here are fewer than 70,000 distinct CDR3 sequences, roughly 4.5% observed once, and the top ten hold roughly 3.6%. Sequenced material: whole blood, taken at baseline. All receptors derive from an adult who was a healthcare worker with PCR-confirmed SARS-CoV-2 infection or an uninfected control (not recorded which). The donor label of this sample is uncertain. Both conserved end residues are part of each CDR3. The D gene is left open where the match is weak. Only some rows state a clone size, as once, few, many or a class for expanded clones.

D gene,V gene,clone size,J gene,CDR3 DNA,CDR3 protein
TRBD2,TRBV28,.,TRBJ2-3,TGTGCCAGCAGTTTTGAGCGGGGGGGCCTAGATACGCAGTATTTT,CASSFERGGLDTQYF
.,TRBV7-9,many,TRBJ1-1,TGTGCCAGCAGCTTCGACACTGAAGCTTTCTTT,CASSFDTEAFF
.,TRBV6-2/TRBV6-3,few,TRBJ2-2,TGTGCCAGCAGTTACGCCGGGAGTTTGAACACCGGGGAGCTGTTTTTT,CASSYAGSLNTGELFF
TRBD2,TRBV7-2,few,TRBJ2-5,TGTGCCAGCACCCGACTAGCGGGGGGAGGCGGCGAGACCCAGTACTTC,CASTRLAGGGGETQYF
.,TRBV6-5,many,TRBJ2-7,TGTGCCAGCAAGGCGGTTCGCCCACCCTACGAGCAGTACTTC,CASKAVRPPYEQYF
.,TRBV30,many,TRBJ1-6,TGTGCCTGGAGTAAGCCCCCCATGGAATCACCCCTCCACTTT,CAWSKPPMESPLHF
.,TRBV12-3/TRBV12-4,few,TRBJ1-1,TGTGCCAGCAGTTTTATGACTGGACTAGAGGGGGAAGCTTTCTTT,CASSFMTGLEGEAFF
TRBD2,TRBV6-5,few,TRBJ2-5,TGTGCCAGCAGTCCAACTAGCGGGGTTGAGACCCAGTACTTC,CASSPTSGVETQYF
.,TRBV6-6,few,TRBJ1-1,TGTGCCAGCAGTTACGCCCGGAGAACTGAAGCTTTCTTT,CASSYARRTEAFF
TRBD1,TRBV20-1,many,TRBJ2-2,TGCAGTGCTAGATCTCACAGGGGCGGGAACACCGGGGAGCTGTTTTTT,CSARSHRGGNTGELFF
.,TRBV28,.,TRBJ2-3,TGTGCCAGCAGTTTATTAGGCGGGGCCAGCACAGATACGCAGTATTTT,CASSLLGGASTDTQYF
.,TRBV27,few,TRBJ1-2,TGTGCCAGCAGTTTAGGGGGGGTTAACTATGGCTACACCTTC,CASSLGGVNYGYTF
.,TRBV29-1,many,TRBJ1-5,TGCAGCGTTGAAATGGGTAACGGTCAGCCCCAGCATTTT,CSVEMGNGQPQHF
TRBD2,TRBV5-1,.,TRBJ2-3,TGCGCCAGCAGCTTATATAGCGGGGGTTACGCAGATACGCAGTATTTT,CASSLYSGGYADTQYF
.,TRBV20-1,many,TRBJ2-1,TGCAGTGTTGGAGGGAGTTCCTCCTACAATGAGCAGTTCTTC,CSVGGSSSYNEQFF
TRBD2,TRBV27,many,TRBJ2-7,TGTGCCAGCAGTTTAGGGGGGGAGGAGCACTTC,CASSLGGEEHF
TRBD2,TRBV7-6,.,TRBJ2-1,TGTGCCAGCAGCTTACTAGCGGGGCCCAATGAGCAGTTCTTC,CASSLLAGPNEQFF
.,TRBV5-1,many,TRBJ1-4,TGCGCCAGCAGCTTGAGCGGCCATAATGAAAAACTGTTTTTT,CASSLSGHNEKLFF
.,TRBV2,.,TRBJ1-5,TGTGCCAGCAGGGACGGGGCCACACGGCAGCCCCAGCATTTT,CASRDGATRQPQHF
TRBD1,TRBV10-3,few,TRBJ1-2,TGTGCCATCAGTGCGGGGACAGGGGGCATCTATGGCTACACCTTC,CAISAGTGGIYGYTF
.,TRBV13,.,TRBJ2-3,TGTGCCAGCAGCTTAGCCGAGACTAGTCATTTAGATACGCAGTATTTT,CASSLAETSHLDTQYF
.,TRBV20-1,many,TRBJ1-1,TGCAGTGCTAGAGTCTTTGGGGTAAACACTGAAGCTTTCTTT,CSARVFGVNTEAFF
TRBD1,TRBV5-5,many,TRBJ2-5,TGTGCCAGCAGCAGACAGGGGGAAGAGACCCAGTACTTC,CASSRQGEETQYF